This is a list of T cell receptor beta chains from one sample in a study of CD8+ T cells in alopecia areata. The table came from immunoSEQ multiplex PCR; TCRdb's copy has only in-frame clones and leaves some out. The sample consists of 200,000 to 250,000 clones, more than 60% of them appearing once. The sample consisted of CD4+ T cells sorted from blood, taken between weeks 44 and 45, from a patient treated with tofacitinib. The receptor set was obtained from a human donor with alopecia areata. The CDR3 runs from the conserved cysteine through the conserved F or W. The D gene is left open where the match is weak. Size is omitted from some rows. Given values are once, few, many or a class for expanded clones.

cdr3_nt: TGCAGCGTTGGTTGGTCGGCAGGGATTTCCTACGAGCAGTACTTC
cdr3_aa: CSVGWSAGISYEQYF
clone_size: few
j_call: TRBJ2-7
d_call: NA
v_call: TRBV29-1

cdr3_nt: TGTGCCAGCAGCCCAGGAAGGGGAGAGATCTATGGCTACACCTTC
cdr3_aa: CASSPGRGEIYGYTF
clone_size: few
j_call: TRBJ1-2
d_call: NA
v_call: TRBV14

cdr3_nt: TGTGCCAGCAGTGAAGCGCTCCACAGGGGGCGGCAAGAGACCCAGTACTTC
cdr3_aa: CASSEALHRGRQETQYF
clone_size: many
j_call: TRBJ2-5
d_call: TRBD1
v_call: TRBV2

cdr3_nt: TGCGCCAGCAGCAAGGCGGACCGGGGACAAATGCAGCTGTTTTTT
cdr3_aa: CASSKADRGQMQLFF
clone_size: NA
j_call: TRBJ2-2
d_call: NA
v_call: TRBV5-1

cdr3_nt: TGTGCCAGCAGCCCGGGACCTAAAGAGACCCAGTACTTC
cdr3_aa: CASSPGPKETQYF
clone_size: NA
j_call: TRBJ2-5
d_call: NA
v_call: TRBV14

cdr3_nt: TGTGCCAGCAGTGGCACAAGGAACACTGAAGCTTTCTTT
cdr3_aa: CASSGTRNTEAFF
clone_size: NA
j_call: TRBJ1-1
d_call: NA
v_call: TRBV25-1

cdr3_nt: TGTGCCTGGAGTCCCGGGACGGTTGCGCAGTACTTC
cdr3_aa: CAWSPGTVAQYF
clone_size: NA
j_call: TRBJ2-7
d_call: NA
v_call: TRBV30

cdr3_nt: TGCGCCAGCAGCCAAACCGCAGGGGTAGGTCAGCCCCAGCATTTT
cdr3_aa: CASSQTAGVGQPQHF
clone_size: NA
j_call: TRBJ1-5
d_call: NA
v_call: TRBV4-3

cdr3_nt: TGTGCCTGGAGCGGGACAGCCATTTTGGAGACCCAGTACTTC
cdr3_aa: CAWSGTAILETQYF
clone_size: NA
j_call: TRBJ2-5
d_call: TRBD1
v_call: TRBV30

cdr3_nt: TGCAGCGTTGAAGATCTGGGGATCTCAGAGACCCAGTACTTC
cdr3_aa: CSVEDLGISETQYF
clone_size: NA
j_call: TRBJ2-5
d_call: NA
v_call: TRBV29-1

cdr3_nt: TGCAGCGTTGGTCCTACATCCTACGAGCAGTACTTC
cdr3_aa: CSVGPTSYEQYF
clone_size: NA
j_call: TRBJ2-7
d_call: NA
v_call: TRBV29-1

cdr3_nt: TGCGCCAGCAGCTCGGGACAGCAGAACACTGAAGCTTTCTTT
cdr3_aa: CASSSGQQNTEAFF
clone_size: few
j_call: TRBJ1-1
d_call: TRBD1
v_call: TRBV5-1

cdr3_nt: TGTGCCAGCAGCCAAATTCAGGGGTTGGTGACCGGGGAGCTGTTTTTT
cdr3_aa: CASSQIQGLVTGELFF
clone_size: NA
j_call: TRBJ2-2
d_call: NA
v_call: TRBV7-9

cdr3_nt: TGTGCCAGCAGCTTAGAACACAGGGAGGAAGAGACCCAGTACTTC
cdr3_aa: CASSLEHREEETQYF
clone_size: NA
j_call: TRBJ2-5
d_call: NA
v_call: TRBV7-6

cdr3_nt: TGTGCCAGCACTGCGACAGGGGCAGAAAGCTACACCTTC
cdr3_aa: CASTATGAESYTF
clone_size: NA
j_call: TRBJ1-2
d_call: TRBD1
v_call: TRBV2

cdr3_nt: TGTGCCTGGAGTGCACCGAGGGGCAGGGTGAATGAGCAGTTCTTC
cdr3_aa: CAWSAPRGRVNEQFF
clone_size: NA
j_call: TRBJ2-1
d_call: NA
v_call: TRBV30

cdr3_nt: TGTGCCAGCAGTGAATTAACAAGCACCGGGGAGCTGTTTTTT
cdr3_aa: CASSELTSTGELFF
clone_size: NA
j_call: TRBJ2-2
d_call: NA
v_call: TRBV25-1

cdr3_nt: TGTGCCACCAGCAGAACGGACTCGGGCTACACCTTC
cdr3_aa: CATSRTDSGYTF
clone_size: NA
j_call: TRBJ1-2
d_call: NA
v_call: TRBV15

cdr3_nt: TGTGCCAGCAGCCCGGACCTACCATCAAGCGAGCAGTACTTC
cdr3_aa: CASSPDLPSSEQYF
clone_size: NA
j_call: TRBJ2-7
d_call: NA
v_call: TRBV27

cdr3_nt: TGTGCCAGCAGCTTAGGTGGGGTCACCGGGGAGCTGTTTTTT
cdr3_aa: CASSLGGVTGELFF
clone_size: NA
j_call: TRBJ2-2
d_call: NA
v_call: TRBV7-2

cdr3_nt: TGTGCCAGCAGCTTCAACAGGGGAAATGAGCAGTTCTTC
cdr3_aa: CASSFNRGNEQFF
clone_size: NA
j_call: TRBJ2-1
d_call: TRBD1
v_call: TRBV7-8

cdr3_nt: TGTGCCAGCTCACCATCCCGACAGGGCTCTGAGCAGTTCTTC
cdr3_aa: CASSPSRQGSEQFF
clone_size: NA
j_call: TRBJ2-1
d_call: TRBD1
v_call: TRBV18

cdr3_nt: TGTGCCAGCAGTCGCGGGGGGGGCACAGATACGCAGTATTTT
cdr3_aa: CASSRGGGTDTQYF
clone_size: NA
j_call: TRBJ2-3
d_call: TRBD2
v_call: TRBV2

cdr3_nt: TGTGCCAGCAGCTTAGATCTGGGCCCCGTCCAAGAGACCCAGTACTTC
cdr3_aa: CASSLDLGPVQETQYF
clone_size: NA
j_call: TRBJ2-5
d_call: NA
v_call: TRBV11-2

cdr3_nt: TGCAGCGTTATGGAAGGGCGATATGGCTACACCTTC
cdr3_aa: CSVMEGRYGYTF
clone_size: NA
j_call: TRBJ1-2
d_call: NA
v_call: TRBV29-1

cdr3_nt: TGCAGCGTTGAAAGCCAGATCAATGAGCAGTTCTTC
cdr3_aa: CSVESQINEQFF
clone_size: NA
j_call: TRBJ2-1
d_call: NA
v_call: TRBV29-1

cdr3_nt: TGTGCCAGTTCGCAACAGGGAGAGGAAGATGGCTACACCTTC
cdr3_aa: CASSQQGEEDGYTF
clone_size: few
j_call: TRBJ1-2
d_call: NA
v_call: TRBV19

cdr3_nt: TGTGCCAGCAGTGAGTACGGGAACAGTCAGCCCCAGCATTTT
cdr3_aa: CASSEYGNSQPQHF
clone_size: NA
j_call: TRBJ1-5
d_call: NA
v_call: TRBV25-1

cdr3_nt: TGCGCCAGCAGCCACTGGATTAGGGGCCTTAATGGCTACACCTTC
cdr3_aa: CASSHWIRGLNGYTF
clone_size: NA
j_call: TRBJ1-2
d_call: NA
v_call: TRBV4-3

cdr3_nt: TGTGCCAGTAGTATCCGCCCTTCAGCGGGGGCTGATACGCAGTATTTT
cdr3_aa: CASSIRPSAGADTQYF
clone_size: NA
j_call: TRBJ2-3
d_call: TRBD2
v_call: TRBV19

cdr3_nt: TGTGCCAGCAGCTTAGTCGGTGGGGGTCGGACAGATACGCAGTATTTT
cdr3_aa: CASSLVGGGRTDTQYF
clone_size: once
j_call: TRBJ2-3
d_call: NA
v_call: TRBV7-2

cdr3_nt: TGTGCCAGCAGCCCCACAACCGGCGGCCACGAGCAGTACTTC
cdr3_aa: CASSPTTGGHEQYF
clone_size: NA
j_call: TRBJ2-7
d_call: NA
v_call: TRBV9

cdr3_nt: TGTGCCAGCAGCCCGGACAGCTATGGCTACACCTTC
cdr3_aa: CASSPDSYGYTF
clone_size: NA
j_call: TRBJ1-2
d_call: NA
v_call: TRBV6-6

cdr3_nt: TGCGCCAGCAGTCAATCCTCGGCTGACGGCTACTACGAGCAGTACTTC
cdr3_aa: CASSQSSADGYYEQYF
clone_size: NA
j_call: TRBJ2-7
d_call: NA
v_call: TRBV23-1

cdr3_nt: TGCAGCGTTCTCAGCGGGGTAAATGAGCAGTTCTTC
cdr3_aa: CSVLSGVNEQFF
clone_size: NA
j_call: TRBJ2-1
d_call: TRBD2
v_call: TRBV29-1

cdr3_nt: TGTGCCAGCTCCCGACAGGCCTCCACAGATACGCAGTATTTT
cdr3_aa: CASSRQASTDTQYF
clone_size: NA
j_call: TRBJ2-3
d_call: NA
v_call: TRBV25-1

cdr3_nt: TGTGCCAGCAGTCCAAGTCGAGCAACTAATGAAAAACTGTTTTTT
cdr3_aa: CASSPSRATNEKLFF
clone_size: NA
j_call: TRBJ1-4
d_call: NA
v_call: TRBV6-1

cdr3_nt: TGTGCCAGCAGCTGGGGGTTCAACGTCCTGACTTTC
cdr3_aa: CASSWGFNVLTF
clone_size: NA
j_call: TRBJ2-6
d_call: NA
v_call: TRBV7-2

cdr3_nt: TGTGCCAGCAGCTCTGGACTAGATTGGAGCGAGCAGTACTTC
cdr3_aa: CASSSGLDWSEQYF
clone_size: NA
j_call: TRBJ2-7
d_call: TRBD2
v_call: TRBV5-6

cdr3_nt: TGTGCCAGCAGTGCGGGACAGGGAGGGCAAGAGACCCAGTACTTC
cdr3_aa: CASSAGQGGQETQYF
clone_size: NA
j_call: TRBJ2-5
d_call: TRBD1
v_call: TRBV25-1

cdr3_nt: TGCAGCGTTGAAGATCAGGCACATAACTATGGCTACACCTTC
cdr3_aa: CSVEDQAHNYGYTF
clone_size: NA
j_call: TRBJ1-2
d_call: NA
v_call: TRBV29-1

cdr3_nt: TGTGCCAGCAGCGTAGGTCCCTCGCGACAGCAAGAGACCCAGTACTTC
cdr3_aa: CASSVGPSRQQETQYF
clone_size: NA
j_call: TRBJ2-5
d_call: NA
v_call: TRBV9

cdr3_nt: TGTGCCAGCAGACGGACTAGCGGGGGGGGCTCCTACAATGAGCAGTTCTTC
cdr3_aa: CASRRTSGGGSYNEQFF
clone_size: NA
j_call: TRBJ2-1
d_call: TRBD2
v_call: TRBV11-2

cdr3_nt: TGTGCCAGCAGCGTAGAGTTATTTGGTTCACCCCTCCACTTT
cdr3_aa: CASSVELFGSPLHF
clone_size: NA
j_call: TRBJ1-6
d_call: NA
v_call: TRBV9

cdr3_nt: TGTGCCAGCAGTTACTCTGTGAACACTGAAGCTTTCTTT
cdr3_aa: CASSYSVNTEAFF
clone_size: NA
j_call: TRBJ1-1
d_call: NA
v_call: TRBV6-5

cdr3_nt: TGTGCCAGCGACAGGGGGGCCTACGAGCAGTACTTC
cdr3_aa: CASDRGAYEQYF
clone_size: few
j_call: TRBJ2-7
d_call: TRBD1
v_call: TRBV2

cdr3_nt: TGTGCTAGTGGTTTGGTCAGGGAGACTGAAGCTTTCTTT
cdr3_aa: CASGLVRETEAFF
clone_size: NA
j_call: TRBJ1-1
d_call: NA
v_call: TRBV12-5

cdr3_nt: TGTGCCAGCAGCGGAGCGGGGGGGACGACCTTAACCACAGATACGCAGTATTTT
cdr3_aa: CASSGAGGTTLTTDTQYF
clone_size: NA
j_call: TRBJ2-3
d_call: TRBD2
v_call: TRBV9

cdr3_nt: TGTGCCAGCAGCTTAACTAGATCCACAGATACGCAGTATTTT
cdr3_aa: CASSLTRSTDTQYF
clone_size: NA
j_call: TRBJ2-3
d_call: NA
v_call: TRBV7-2

cdr3_nt: TGTGCCAGCAGCCCAACCACCGGGACCGTGGAGTATTTT
cdr3_aa: CASSPTTGTVEYF
clone_size: NA
j_call: TRBJ2-3
d_call: NA
v_call: TRBV11-2

cdr3_nt: TGTGCCAGCAGCAAAACAGGGATAGGGTATGGCTACACCTTC
cdr3_aa: CASSKTGIGYGYTF
clone_size: many
j_call: TRBJ1-2
d_call: NA
v_call: TRBV6-5

cdr3_nt: TGCGCCAGCAGCTTAAATCCAGGGGGGGACGAGCAGTACTTC
cdr3_aa: CASSLNPGGDEQYF
clone_size: NA
j_call: TRBJ2-7
d_call: NA
v_call: TRBV5-1

cdr3_nt: TGTGCCAGCAGCGTAGCGGCGCCTCGGACTAGCACAGATACGCAGTATTTT
cdr3_aa: CASSVAAPRTSTDTQYF
clone_size: NA
j_call: TRBJ2-3
d_call: NA
v_call: TRBV9

cdr3_nt: TGTGCCAGCAGCTGGCGGGGGCAGAACACCGGGGAGCTGTTTTTT
cdr3_aa: CASSWRGQNTGELFF
clone_size: once
j_call: TRBJ2-2
d_call: NA
v_call: TRBV7-9

cdr3_nt: TGCGCCAGCAGCTTGGTCGGCCAGGCCTACACAGATACGCAGTATTTT
cdr3_aa: CASSLVGQAYTDTQYF
clone_size: NA
j_call: TRBJ2-3
d_call: NA
v_call: TRBV5-1

cdr3_nt: TGCGCCAGCAGCTCTTCTACTAGTCCCGGGGAGCTGTTTTTT
cdr3_aa: CASSSSTSPGELFF
clone_size: NA
j_call: TRBJ2-2
d_call: NA
v_call: TRBV5-1

cdr3_nt: TGTGCCAGCAGCTTAGTTCTAGGAGATACGCAGTATTTT
cdr3_aa: CASSLVLGDTQYF
clone_size: NA
j_call: TRBJ2-3
d_call: NA
v_call: TRBV11-3

cdr3_nt: TGTGCCAGCAGCTTAATAGGTCCTCCGTCCACAGATACGCAGTATTTT
cdr3_aa: CASSLIGPPSTDTQYF
clone_size: few
j_call: TRBJ2-3
d_call: NA
v_call: TRBV7-2

cdr3_nt: TGTGCCTGGAGTGGTGACAGGGGAGCAGATACGCAGTATTTT
cdr3_aa: CAWSGDRGADTQYF
clone_size: NA
j_call: TRBJ2-3
d_call: TRBD1
v_call: TRBV30